This entry is about one T cell receptor beta chain. Its antigen is unidentified. Relapsing-remitting disease, either stable or active, was present in the treatment-naive patients who were the multiple sclerosis controls. Negative isolation was applied to CD8+ and CD4+ T cells, and FACS enrichment was applied to TEMRA cells. The RNA, about 0.5 to 1 ug, was put through reverse transcription using random hexamers. By means of immunoSEQ multiplex PCR, TCR beta CDR3 spanning 54 Vbeta and 13 Jbeta underwent amplification. MiXCR, applied by TCRdb to the immunoSEQ multiplex PCR reads, yields one record per CDR3 protein. The sample yields about 180,000 distinct CDR3 sequences, roughly 95% seen once. This entry comes from a study of CD8 T cells in Susac syndrome. Study outcomes and limitations: The relatively small number of individuals in the TCR sequencing and HLA analysis was acknowledged by the study.

Trimming removed 1 base from V and 2 bases from J; junction bases left unmatched: 7. This CDR3 has 15 amino acids. Germline V lookup: CDR1 GTSNPN, CDR2 SVGIG (reference sequence). The specimen was CD8+ T cells from PBMCs. V is TRBV30 and J is TRBJ2-7; TRBD1 matches at 8 bases. The receptor was isolated from a human donor with multiple sclerosis. In DNA, the CDR3 is TGTGCCTGGAGTGCAGGGGGCGATTTCACCTACGAGCAGTACTTC. Its protein product is CAWSAGGDFTYEQYF.